This T cell receptor beta chain was documented in a study of T cells in Graves' hyperthyroidism and ophthalmopathy. At least ten counts were recorded for this clonotype. The CDR3 regions of TCR beta were amplified from RNA transcripts. When the TCR CDR3 underwent first-round RT-PCR, the HTBI primer set was used. TCRdb reprocessed the multiplex PCR reads via MiXCR and lists one record per CDR3 protein. The sample holds 350,000 to 450,000 distinct CDR3 sequences, about 18% seen once. This CDR3 has 17 residues. CDR1 and CDR2 from the germline V gene are SNHLY and FYNNEI. After removal of 6 bases from V and 0 bases from J, the junction contained 11 bases not matched to a gene.

V gene TRBV2 combines with J gene TRBJ1-5, with 7 positions matching TRBD1. Sequencing was carried out using blood. The sequence derives from a woman aged 25 to 39 with Graves' hyperthyroidism that later progressed to Graves' ophthalmopathy. The CDR3 protein is CASSKTLGQYSNQPQHF. Here the CDR3 DNA reads TGTGCCAGCAGCAAGACCCTGGGACAGTATAGCAATCAGCCCCAGCATTTT.